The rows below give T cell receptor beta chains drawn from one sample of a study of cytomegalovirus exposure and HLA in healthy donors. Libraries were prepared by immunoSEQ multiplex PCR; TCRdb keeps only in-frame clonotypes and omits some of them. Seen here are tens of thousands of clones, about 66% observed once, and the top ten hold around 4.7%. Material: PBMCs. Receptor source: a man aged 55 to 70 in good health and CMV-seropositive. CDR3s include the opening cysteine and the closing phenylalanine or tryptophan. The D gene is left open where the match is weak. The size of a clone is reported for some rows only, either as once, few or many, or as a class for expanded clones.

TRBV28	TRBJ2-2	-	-	TGTGCCAGTGGAGAACCCAACACCGGGGAGCTGTTTTTT	CASGEPNTGELFF
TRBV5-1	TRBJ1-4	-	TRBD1	TGCGCCAGCAGCTCGACAGGGCGAAATGCTGAAAAACTGTTTTTT	CASSSTGRNAEKLFF
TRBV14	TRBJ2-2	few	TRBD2	TGTGCCAGCAGCCAGAGGACTAGCTCTAGCACCGGGGAGCTGTTTTTT	CASSQRTSSSTGELFF
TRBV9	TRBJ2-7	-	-	TGTGCCAGCAGCCCCTCCCCCGGGACTTCACTTACTGAGCAGTACTTC	CASSPSPGTSLTEQYF
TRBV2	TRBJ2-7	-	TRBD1	TGTGCCAGCGCAAGACAGGGACCGGGGTACTTC	CASARQGPGYF
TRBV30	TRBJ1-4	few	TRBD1	TGTGCCTGGAGCCCCGGGACAGGGGTAGAAAAACTGTTTTTT	CAWSPGTGVEKLFF
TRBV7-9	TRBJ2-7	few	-	TGTGCCAGCAGCCAGGCGGGACAGAACGAGCAGTACTTC	CASSQAGQNEQYF
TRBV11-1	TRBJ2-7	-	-	TGTGCCAGCAGCAGCCCCAGCGGGCGGTGGGAGCAGTACTTC	CASSSPSGRWEQYF
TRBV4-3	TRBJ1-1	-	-	TGCGCCAGCAGCCAAGATCTGGGCCAGGAGGTCCCTGAAGCTTTCTTT	CASSQDLGQEVPEAFF
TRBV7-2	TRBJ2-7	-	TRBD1	TGTGCCAGCAGCCCCGGGACAGGGTCTCCTGGGTACGAGCAGTACTTC	CASSPGTGSPGYEQYF
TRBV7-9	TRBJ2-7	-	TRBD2	TGTGCCAGCAGCTTAGGGATAGCGGGAGGTTACCCCTACGAGCAGTACTTC	CASSLGIAGGYPYEQYF
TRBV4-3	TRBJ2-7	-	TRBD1	TGCGCCAGCAGCCAAGCCGGTAGTGGGACAGGGTCCTACGAGCAGTACTTC	CASSQAGSGTGSYEQYF
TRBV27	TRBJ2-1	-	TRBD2	TGTGCCAGCAGTCCCTACGGACTAGCGAGGGACCCCTTCGGGAATGAGCAGTTCTTC	CASSPYGLARDPFGNEQFF
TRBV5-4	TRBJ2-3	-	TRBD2	TGTGCCAGCAGCCCGACGGCTAGCGGGATGGGATGGCTTACAGATACGCAGTATTTT	CASSPTASGMGWLTDTQYF
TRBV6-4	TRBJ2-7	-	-	TGTGCCAGCAGACCCAGCACAGGGTCCTACGAGCAGTACTTC	CASRPSTGSYEQYF
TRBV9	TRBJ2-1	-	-	TGTGCCAGCAGCCTGAGCCTAGCGCCCTACAATGAGCAGTTCTTC	CASSLSLAPYNEQFF